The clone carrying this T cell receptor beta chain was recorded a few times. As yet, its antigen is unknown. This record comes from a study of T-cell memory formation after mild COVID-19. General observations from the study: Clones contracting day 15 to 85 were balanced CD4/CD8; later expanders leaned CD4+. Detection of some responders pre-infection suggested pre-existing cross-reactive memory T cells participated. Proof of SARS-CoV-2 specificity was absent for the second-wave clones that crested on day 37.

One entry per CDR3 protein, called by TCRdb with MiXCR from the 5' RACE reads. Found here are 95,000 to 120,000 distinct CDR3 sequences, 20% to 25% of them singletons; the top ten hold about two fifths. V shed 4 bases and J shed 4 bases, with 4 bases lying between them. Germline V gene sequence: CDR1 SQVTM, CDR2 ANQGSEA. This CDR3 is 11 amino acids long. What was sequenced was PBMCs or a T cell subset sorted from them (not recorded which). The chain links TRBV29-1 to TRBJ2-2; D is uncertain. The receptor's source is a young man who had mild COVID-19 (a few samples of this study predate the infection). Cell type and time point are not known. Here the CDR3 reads CSVVSTGELFF. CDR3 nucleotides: TGCAGCGTTGTGTCCACCGGGGAGCTGTTTTTT.